The clone carrying this T cell receptor (beta chain) was detected ten times or more. These data originate in a study of T cell clonality in common variable immunodeficiency. Sequencing input was equivalent genomic DNA from CVID and controls. The data were produced by immunoSEQ multiplex PCR, yet TCRdb's version contains in-frame clones alone and is incomplete. The specimen gives fewer than 75,000 clones without singletons; the ten biggest hold about 1.7%. The sequence derives from a person aged 18-70 years in good health. The sequenced material came from peripheral blood mononuclear cells.

CDR3 amino acids: CASSPDWSGISGYTF. The part of the CDR3 DNA that was read is TGTGCCAGTAGTCCCGATTGGTCGGGGATCAGTGGC. The chain joins TRBV19 to TRBJ1-2; no clear D. The read finishes 3 residues shy of the CDR3 end, and the germline J gene is used to complete it. The CDR3 is 15 residues long. Trimming stripped 5 bases from V and 7 bases from J, with 20 bases between. Germline CDR1 and CDR2: LNHDA and SQIVND (reference sequence).